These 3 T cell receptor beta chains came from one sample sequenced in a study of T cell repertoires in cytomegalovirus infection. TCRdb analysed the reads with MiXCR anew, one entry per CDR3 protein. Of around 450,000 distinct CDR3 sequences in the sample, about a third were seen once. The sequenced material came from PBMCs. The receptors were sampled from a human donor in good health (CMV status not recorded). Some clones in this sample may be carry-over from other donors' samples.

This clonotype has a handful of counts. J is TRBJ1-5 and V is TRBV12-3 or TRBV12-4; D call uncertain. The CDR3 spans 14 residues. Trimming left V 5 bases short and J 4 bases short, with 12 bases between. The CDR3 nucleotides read TGTGCCAGCAGTCTCGAGGTAGGGAATCAGCCCCAGCATTTT. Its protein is CASSLEVGNQPQHF.

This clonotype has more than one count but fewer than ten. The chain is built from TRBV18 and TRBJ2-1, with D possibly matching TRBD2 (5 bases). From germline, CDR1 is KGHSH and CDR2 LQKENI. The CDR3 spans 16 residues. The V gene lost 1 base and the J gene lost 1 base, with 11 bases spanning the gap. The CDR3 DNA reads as TGTGCCAGCTCACCACAAGGCCCGGGGTCCTACAATGAGCAGTTCTTC. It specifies CASSPQGPGSYNEQFF.

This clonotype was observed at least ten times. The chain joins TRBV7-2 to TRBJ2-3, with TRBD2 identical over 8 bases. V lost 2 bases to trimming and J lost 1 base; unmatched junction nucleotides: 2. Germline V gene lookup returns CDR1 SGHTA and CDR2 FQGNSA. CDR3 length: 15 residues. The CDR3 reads CASSLMRGGTDTQYF. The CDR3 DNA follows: TGTGCCAGCAGCTTAATGCGGGGGGGCACAGATACGCAGTATTTT.